The text below deals with one T cell receptor beta chain. Its specificity is not known. TCRdb re-called the reads with MiXCR, one entry per CDR3 protein. The sample carries under 850,000 distinct CDR3 sequences, 30% to 35% recorded once. The sample belongs to a study of T cell repertoires in cytomegalovirus infection. Study summary: The authors used CMV epitopes that were HLA-C-restricted (recently identified) and HLA-B-restricted (well studied). CMV infection and matching HLA type were both indicated by public TCR beta signatures.

Study conclusions and caveats: The study identified carriers of CMV plus the relevant HLA from cumulative public TCR beta family frequency. The ex vivo response was dominated by HLA-C-restricted CMV-specific TCR beta clonotypes.

Sequences were derived from cultured PBMCs, sampled from culture after CMV antigen stimulation. The clonotype comes from a human donor in good health (CMV status not recorded). Some clones in this sample may be carry-over from other donors' samples.

The CDR3 DNA is TGTGCCAGCAGCTTAGTGTCGGGACAGGTTATCTACAATGAGCAGTTCTTC. This translates into CASSLVSGQVIYNEQFF. V and J are TRBV7-2 and TRBJ2-1; 8 nucleotides align to TRBD1. The ends lost 1 base at V and 3 bases at J; junction bases unmatched: 8. Germline V gives CDR1 SGHTA, CDR2 FQGNSA. This CDR3 region has 17 residues.